The 26 T cell receptor beta chains presented below share a single source sample, sequenced in a study of read filtering for tumor transcriptome and immune sequencing (dated by TCRdb to 2020 to 2022). For sequencing, an Illumina HiSeq 4000 was employed. TCR libraries were constructed from approximately 360 ng RNA using the Immunoverse kit, and molecular barcoded adaptors covering alpha/delta and beta/gamma chains were employed. Through fastp at Q25 and MiXCR, TCRdb rebuilt clones from the public reads, retaining in-frame beta chains. Every entry covers one CDR3 protein and lists the most common genes and DNA from its rows. This sample lists 30,000 to 45,000 distinct CDR3 sequences; roughly an eighth were detected once. The ten biggest clones cover approximately 6.5% of the sample. What was sequenced was a population of CD138-negative cells sorted from bone marrow. The intended sense of this specimen's cell subset or site label: bone marrow mononuclear cells depleted of CD138+ plasma/myeloma cells by negative magnetic selection. The receptors were sampled from a donor aged 40 or older with multiple myeloma.

This clonotype was recorded at least ten times. The chain combines TRBV20-1 with TRBJ1-2, with 8 bases that match TRBD1. V gave up 3 bases and J gave up 6 bases; unmatched junction bases: 6. Germline V gives CDR1 DFQATT, CDR2 SNEGSKA (reference sequence). This CDR3 region has 13 residues. CDR3 protein: CSASTETGDGYTF. The CDR3 bases are TGCAGTGCTAGCACCGAGACAGGGGATGGCTACACCTTC.

This clonotype has a count of ten or more. This rearrangement joins TRBV12-3 or TRBV12-4 to TRBJ1-2; D might be TRBD1 (6 bases). The V end lost 4 bases, the J end lost 3 bases, and 6 bases lay between the germline ends. The CDR3 totals 12 residues. The CDR3 reads CASSSGDYGYTF. CDR3 coding DNA: TGTGCCAGCAGTTCAGGGGACTATGGCTACACCTTC.

About this clonotype: One base away lies a much larger clone, so this may be a sequencing read error. The conserved phenylalanine or tryptophan is not found at the CDR3 terminus, so this likely reflects a read error. The J gene is TRBJ2-3, the V gene TRBV20-1; D is undetermined. Deletions cut 1 base from V and 6 bases from J, with 17 bases between. CDR1 and CDR2 from the germline V gene are DFQATT and SNEGSKA (reference sequence). The CDR3 spans 15 residues. In DNA form, the CDR3 reads TGCAGTGCTAGAGGTCCGATTATCAAAGGGGATACGCAGTATCTT. It specifies CSARGPIIKGDTQYL.

This clonotype was seen repeatedly, ten times or more. A junction boundary mismatches the germline segment, possibly from a read error. The V and J genes are TRBV6-1 and TRBJ2-2; perhaps D is TRBD1 or TRBD2 (5 bases each). Germline V gene data show CDR1 as MNHNS and CDR2 as SASEGT. This CDR3 is 17 amino acids long. The CDR3 protein is CASSLGTDLSNTGELFF. CDR3 in DNA: TGCGCCAGCAGTTTAGGGACCGACCTCTCGAACACCGGGGAGCTGTTTTTT.

The chain is built from TRBV7-8 and TRBJ2-7, with TRBD1 as a possible D gene (6 bases). This CDR3 comprises 14 residues. V was shortened by 1 base and J by 1 base, with 8 bases between the two germline ends. Germline CDR1 and CDR2: SGHVS and FQNEAQ. The CDR3, as DNA: TGTGCCAGCAGCTTAGGGGACATTTCCTACGAGCAGTACTTC. Translating gives CASSLGDISYEQYF.

The rearrangement uses TRBV5-1 and TRBJ1-1, with 8 bases lining up with TRBD1. Looked up from germline, CDR1 is SGHRS and CDR2 is YFSETQ. The CDR3 length is 15 residues. The V gene end was trimmed by 4 bases and the J gene end by 1 base; junction bases not matched to a gene: 6. The CDR3 DNA sequence: TGCGCCAGCAGCCCATGGACAGGGAGGAACACTGAAGCTTTCTTT. Its translation is CASSPWTGRNTEAFF.

The chain carries TRBV28 and TRBJ2-7, with a tentative D call TRBD1 (5 bases). V was clipped by 4 bases and J by 2 bases, with 9 bases between them. The germline V gene encodes CDR1 MDHEN and CDR2 SYDVKM. This CDR3 has 13 residues. The CDR3 nucleotides are TGTGCCAGCAGTTCGGTCAGGGCCTACGAGCAGTACTTC. Protein product: CASSSVRAYEQYF.

There are many counts of this clonotype. The J gene is TRBJ1-1, the V gene TRBV5-5; no firm D call. The CDR3 length is 14 residues. Trimming cost V 0 bases and J 1 base, with 7 bases left between them. Germline-derived CDR1 and CDR2 are SGHKS and YYEKEE (reference sequence). This CDR3 is CASSLGVTNTEAFF. CDR3 nucleotide sequence: TGTGCCAGCAGCTTGGGGGTAACGAACACTGAAGCTTTCTTT.

This clonotype was detected many times. The V call is TRBV29-1, the J call TRBJ2-7, with 8 bases identical to TRBD2. V was pared by 3 bases and J by 3 bases, with 10 bases of the junction left unmatched. Germline CDR1 reads SQVTM; CDR2 reads ANQGSEA. This CDR3 spans 15 amino acids. The CDR3 region has the DNA TGCAGCGTTGATGGGGGTAGCGGGGCCTTCTACGAGCAGTACTTC. Protein: CSVDGGSGAFYEQYF.

This clonotype was observed many times. This rearrangement joins TRBV20-1 to TRBJ2-3; tentatively, D is TRBD1 or TRBD2 (5 bases each). This CDR3 contains 16 residues. The ends were cut back, 5 bases at V and 0 bases at J, with 18 bases in the middle. Germline assignment: CDR1 DFQATT and CDR2 SNEGSKA (reference sequence). This CDR3 is CSAGTTLTISTDTQYF. The CDR3 region has the DNA TGCAGTGCTGGGACCACTCTTACAATAAGCACAGATACGCAGTATTTT.

This clonotype was seen repeatedly, ten times or more. The J gene is TRBJ1-6, the V gene TRBV12-3 or TRBV12-4, with 7 positions matching TRBD1. V gave up 3 bases and J gave up 16 bases; unmatched junction bases: 9. This CDR3 comprises 13 residues. For the CDR3, the DNA is TGTGCCAGCAGTTTGGTCCCGACAGGGTCTCTCCACTTT. Residues: CASSLVPTGSLHF.

This clonotype showed up many times. The chain couples TRBV20-1 to TRBJ2-5; TRBD2 matches at 8 bases. The J segment lost 5 bases and the V segment lost 4 bases, leaving 3 bases of the junction unmatched. The V gene's germline CDR1 is DFQATT and CDR2 SNEGSKA (reference sequence). The CDR3 extends over 12 amino acids. The CDR3: CSANRGGETQYF. CDR3 DNA sequence: TGCAGTGCTAACCGGGGGGGGGAGACCCAGTACTTC.

The chain is built from TRBV6-1 and TRBJ2-1; D is unclear. Trimming pared 6 bases from V and 0 bases from J, leaving 9 bases between. Germline V CDR1 and CDR2: MNHNS, SASEGT. The CDR3 length is 14 residues. Here the CDR3 DNA reads TGTGCCAGCAGGTGGGCAGACTCCTACAATGAGCAGTTCTTC. It yields the protein CASRWADSYNEQFF.

As for this clonotype: Without the conserved terminal phenylalanine or tryptophan, this CDR3 likely stems from a read error. The chain joins TRBV12-3 or TRBV12-4 to TRBJ2-5; D not resolved. The CDR3 contains 12 residues. CDR3 region: CAGSLKKETQYS. The CDR3 nucleotides are TGTGCCGGCAGTCTAAAGAAAGAGACCCAGTACTCC.

This clonotype was seen repeatedly, ten times or more. The chain employs TRBV4-2 and TRBJ2-1; D tentatively reads TRBD1 or TRBD2 (6 bases each). Germline CDR1 is LGHNA and CDR2 is YNFKEQ. The V and J ends lost 0 bases and 7 bases respectively, with 13 bases between them. The CDR3 consists of 15 residues. The CDR3 DNA is TGTGCCAGCAGCCAAGATGGAAGGGGGGCGAATGAGCAGTTCTTC. Protein: CASSQDGRGANEQFF.

This clonotype was seen ten or more times. This rearrangement joins TRBV20-1 to TRBJ2-7; D ambiguous. CDR1 DFQATT and CDR2 SNEGSKA come from the germline V gene (reference sequence). CDR3 size: 14 residues. Between the trimmed V and J ends, which lost 5 bases and 6 bases, there was a span of 20 bases. CDR3 loop: CSARRQALTTEQYF. The CDR3 bases are TGCAGTGCTCGAAGACAAGCCCTTACTACCGAGCAGTACTTC.

This clonotype was recorded a few times. V and J are TRBV10-3 and TRBJ1-1, with TRBD1 matching 7 bases. Germline lookup yields CDR1 ENHRY and CDR2 SYGVKD. The CDR3 consists of 15 residues. V lost 10 bases, J lost 1 base, and 12 bases stayed unmatched. The CDR3 coding sequence is TGTGCCACCTCAATCGCCGGGACAGAGAACACTGAAGCTTTCTTT. This sequence encodes CATSIAGTENTEAFF.

This clonotype was detected ten times or more. In DNA, the CDR3 is TGCAGTGCTTCTCAAGTCACTAGCGGGAGGGCCTACGAGCAGTACTTC. Translating gives CSASQVTSGRAYEQYF. V usage is TRBV20-1 and J usage is TRBJ2-7; 13 positions agree with TRBD2. The trim removed 5 bases at V and 2 bases at J, leaving 9 bases unmatched. Germline assignment: CDR1 DFQATT and CDR2 SNEGSKA (reference sequence). There are 16 residues in the CDR3.

The rearrangement links TRBV20-1 to TRBJ2-2, with D unresolved. The CDR3 has 13 residues. The germline V gene has CDR1 DFQATT and CDR2 SNEGSKA (reference sequence). Deletions cut 0 bases from V and 4 bases from J, with 6 bases between. The CDR3 nucleotides read TGCAGTGCTAGAGATCTTAGCACCGGGGAGCTGTTTTTT. Translating it yields CSARDLSTGELFF.

This clonotype was seen at least ten times. V is TRBV28 and J is TRBJ1-5; unclear D gene. CDR3 length equals 10 residues. CDR1 and CDR2 (germline): MDHEN, SYDVKM. V lost 3 bases to trimming and J lost 6 bases, with 0 bases between them. The CDR3, as DNA: TGTGCCAGCAGTTTTCAGCCCCAGCATTTT. Its protein product is CASSFQPQHF.

This clonotype has ten or more counts. CDR3 protein: CASSEPLGVQEQFF. CDR3 nucleotide sequence: TGCGCCAGCAGTGAGCCACTAGGGGTCCAGGAGCAGTTCTTC. The chain couples TRBV10-2 to TRBJ2-1; D assignment may be TRBD1 or TRBD2 (5 bases each). CDR3 size: 14 residues. Germline V CDR1 and CDR2: WSHSY, SAAADI. V was pared by 2 bases and J by 10 bases, with 15 bases between.

The rearrangement links TRBV7-9 to TRBJ1-1; D not resolved. The germline V gene has CDR1 SEHNR and CDR2 FQNEAQ (reference sequence). CDR3 length equals 13 residues. V was clipped by 4 bases and J by 4 bases, with 10 bases between them. The chain's CDR3 is CASSSVLSTEAFF. Here the CDR3 DNA reads TGTGCCAGCAGCTCCGTGCTGAGCACTGAAGCTTTCTTT.

Here the CDR3 reads CASSSRTGLAGVMVGEQFF. The CDR3 DNA reads as TGTGCCAGCAGCTCCCGGACAGGACTAGCGGGAGTAATGGTGGGTGAGCAGTTCTTC. The chain links TRBV7-9 to TRBJ2-1, with 13 bases that match TRBD2. The ends lost 4 bases at V and 9 bases at J; junction bases unmatched: 18. The CDR3 extends over 19 amino acids. Germline loops: CDR1 SEHNR, CDR2 FQNEAQ (reference sequence).

This clonotype was recorded a few times. A read error may be the cause here, since a much bigger clone is one base away. The chain joins TRBV29-1 to TRBJ2-1; the D gene is possibly TRBD1 (6 bases). V was shortened by 2 bases and J by 7 bases, with 12 bases between the two germline ends. Germline CDR1 and CDR2: SQVTM and ANQGSEA. The CDR3 has 13 residues. The CDR3 DNA follows: TGCAGCGTTGAATGGTACAGGGAAAATGAGCAGTTCTTC. Translation gives CSVEWYRENEQFF.

At least ten counts were recorded for this clonotype. The gene calls are TRBV2 and TRBJ1-2, with D possibly TRBD1 on 5 matching bases. Germline lookup yields CDR1 SNHLY and CDR2 FYNNEI. This CDR3 has 13 amino acids. The germline V and J ends were trimmed by 3 bases and 5 bases, with 10 bases remaining between them. CDR3 bases: TGTGCCAGCAGTGAGAGGGGAAGGTATGGCTACACCTTC. Protein: CASSERGRYGYTF.

This clonotype turned up a few times. The chain recombines TRBV19 with TRBJ2-2; 12 bases are shared with TRBD2. The germline CDR1 and CDR2 sequences are LNHDA and SQIVND (reference sequence). The V and J ends lost 5 bases and 3 bases, in that order; junction bases with no gene match: 13. The CDR3 spans 19 residues. DNA for the CDR3: TGTGCCAGTAGTCCAGGGGCCGCTAGCGGGAGGGCCGACACCGGGGAGCTGTTTTTT. It encodes CASSPGAASGRADTGELFF.